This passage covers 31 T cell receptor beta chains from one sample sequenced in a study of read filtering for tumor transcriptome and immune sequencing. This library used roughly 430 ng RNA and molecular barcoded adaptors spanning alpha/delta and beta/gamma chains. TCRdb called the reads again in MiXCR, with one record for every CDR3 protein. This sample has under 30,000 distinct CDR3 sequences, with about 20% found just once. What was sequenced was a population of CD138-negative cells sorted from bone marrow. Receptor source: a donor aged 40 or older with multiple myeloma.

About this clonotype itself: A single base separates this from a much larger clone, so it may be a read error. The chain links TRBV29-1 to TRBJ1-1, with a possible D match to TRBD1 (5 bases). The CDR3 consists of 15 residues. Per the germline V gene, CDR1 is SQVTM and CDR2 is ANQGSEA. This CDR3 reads CSVKGERAMNTETFF. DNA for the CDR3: TGCAGCGTCAAAGGGGAGCGGGCCATGAACACTGAAACTTTCTTT.

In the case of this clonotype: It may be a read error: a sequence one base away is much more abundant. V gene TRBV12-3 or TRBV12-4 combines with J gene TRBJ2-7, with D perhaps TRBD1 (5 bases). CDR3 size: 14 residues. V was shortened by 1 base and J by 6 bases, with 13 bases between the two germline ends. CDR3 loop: CASSLGIGVTEQYF. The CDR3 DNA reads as TGTGCCAGCAGTTTAGGGATAGGGGTAACCGAGCAGTACTTC.

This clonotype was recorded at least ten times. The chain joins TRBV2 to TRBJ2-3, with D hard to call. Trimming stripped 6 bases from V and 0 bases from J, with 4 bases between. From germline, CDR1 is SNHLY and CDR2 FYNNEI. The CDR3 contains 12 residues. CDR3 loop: CASSYSTDTQYF. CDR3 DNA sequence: TGTGCCAGCAGCTACAGCACAGATACGCAGTATTTT.

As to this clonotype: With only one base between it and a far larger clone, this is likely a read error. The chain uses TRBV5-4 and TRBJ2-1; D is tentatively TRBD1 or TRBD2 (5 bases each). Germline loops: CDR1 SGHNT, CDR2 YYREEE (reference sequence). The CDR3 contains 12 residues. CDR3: CANSLGDHEQFF. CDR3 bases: TGTGCCAACAGCTTAGGGGACCATGAGCAGTTCTTC.

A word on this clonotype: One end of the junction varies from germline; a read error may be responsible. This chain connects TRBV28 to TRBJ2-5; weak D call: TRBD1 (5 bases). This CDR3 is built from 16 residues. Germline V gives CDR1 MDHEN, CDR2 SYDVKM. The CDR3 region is CASSRPAAGKQETPYF. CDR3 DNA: TGTGCCAGCAGCCGGCCAGCAGCAGGGAAACAAGAGACCCCGTACTTC.

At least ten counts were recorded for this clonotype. The CDR3 region has the DNA TGCGCCAGCAGTCCCGGGACTAGCACAGATACGCAGTATTTT. Translating gives CASSPGTSTDTQYF. The V gene is TRBV5-1, the J gene TRBJ2-3; TRBD2 is a possible D gene (6 bases). Germline CDR1 SGHRS, CDR2 YFSETQ. The CDR3 covers 14 residues. The V end was cut by 5 bases, the J end by 0 bases, with 10 bases between.

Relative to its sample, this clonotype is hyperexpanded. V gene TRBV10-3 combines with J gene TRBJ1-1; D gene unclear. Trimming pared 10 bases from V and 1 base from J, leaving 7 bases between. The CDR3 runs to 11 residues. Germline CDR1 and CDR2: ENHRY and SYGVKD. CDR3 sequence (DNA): TGTGCCAGCTTTGGGAACACTGAAGCTTTCTTT. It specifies CASFGNTEAFF.

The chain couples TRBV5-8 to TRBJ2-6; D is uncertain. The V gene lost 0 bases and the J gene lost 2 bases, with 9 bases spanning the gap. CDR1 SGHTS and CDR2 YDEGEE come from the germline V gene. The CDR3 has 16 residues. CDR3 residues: CASSLALSTGANVLTF. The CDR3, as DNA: TGTGCCAGCAGCTTGGCCCTGTCAACTGGGGCCAACGTCCTGACTTTC.

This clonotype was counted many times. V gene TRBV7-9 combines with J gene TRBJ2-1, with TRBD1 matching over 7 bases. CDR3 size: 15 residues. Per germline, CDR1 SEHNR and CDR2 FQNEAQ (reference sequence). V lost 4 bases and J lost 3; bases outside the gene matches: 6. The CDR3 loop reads CASSYRDRLYNEQFF. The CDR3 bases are TGTGCCAGCAGCTACCGGGACAGACTCTACAATGAGCAGTTCTTC.

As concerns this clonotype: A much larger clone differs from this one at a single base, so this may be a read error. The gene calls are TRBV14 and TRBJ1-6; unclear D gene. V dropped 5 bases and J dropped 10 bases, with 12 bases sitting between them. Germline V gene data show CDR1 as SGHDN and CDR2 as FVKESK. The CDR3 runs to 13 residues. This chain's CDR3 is CASSCREGSPLHF. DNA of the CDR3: TGTGCCAGCAGCTGCCGGGAAGGCTCACCCCTCCACTTT.

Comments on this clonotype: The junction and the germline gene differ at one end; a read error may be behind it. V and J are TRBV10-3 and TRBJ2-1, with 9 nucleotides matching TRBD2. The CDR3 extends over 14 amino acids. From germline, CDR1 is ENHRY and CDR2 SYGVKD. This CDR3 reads CATLRAGGTNEQSF. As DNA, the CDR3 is TGTGCCACCCTCCGAGCGGGGGGAACTAATGAGCAGTCCTTC.

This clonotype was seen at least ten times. CDR3 residues: CASSQAQVGQGDTEAFF. The CDR3 DNA reads TGCGCCAGCAGCCAAGCTCAGGTTGGGCAGGGGGACACTGAAGCTTTCTTT. V is TRBV4-1 and J is TRBJ1-1, with 7 bases identical to TRBD1. The trim removed 1 base at V and 3 bases at J, leaving 11 bases unmatched. The CDR3 is 17 amino acids. From germline, CDR1 is MGHRA and CDR2 YSYEKL.

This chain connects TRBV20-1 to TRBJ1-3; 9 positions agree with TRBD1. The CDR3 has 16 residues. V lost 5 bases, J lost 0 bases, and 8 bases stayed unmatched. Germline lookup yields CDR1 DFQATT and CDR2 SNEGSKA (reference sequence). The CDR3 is CSALGQGMSSGNTIYF. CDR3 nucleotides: TGCAGTGCTCTGGGACAGGGTATGAGCTCTGGAAACACCATATATTTT.

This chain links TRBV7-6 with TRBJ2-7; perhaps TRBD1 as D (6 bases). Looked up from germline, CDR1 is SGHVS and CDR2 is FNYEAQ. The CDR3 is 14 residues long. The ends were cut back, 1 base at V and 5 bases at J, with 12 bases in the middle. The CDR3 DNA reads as TGTGCCAGCAGCTTAGGGGGGCCCGGCGACGAGCAGTACTTC. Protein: CASSLGGPGDEQYF.

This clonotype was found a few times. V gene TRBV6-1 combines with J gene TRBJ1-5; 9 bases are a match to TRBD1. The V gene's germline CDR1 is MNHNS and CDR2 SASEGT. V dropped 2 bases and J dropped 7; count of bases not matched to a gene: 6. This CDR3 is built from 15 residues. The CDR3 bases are TGTGCCAGCAGTGAATCAGGGACAGGGAGACAGCCCCAGCATTTT. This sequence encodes CASSESGTGRQPQHF.

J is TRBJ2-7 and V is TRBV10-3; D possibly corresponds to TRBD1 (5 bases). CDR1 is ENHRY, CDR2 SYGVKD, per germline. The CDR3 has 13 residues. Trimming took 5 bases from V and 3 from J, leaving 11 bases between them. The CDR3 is CAISTTELYEQYF. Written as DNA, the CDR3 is TGTGCCATCAGTACGACAGAACTCTACGAGCAGTACTTC.

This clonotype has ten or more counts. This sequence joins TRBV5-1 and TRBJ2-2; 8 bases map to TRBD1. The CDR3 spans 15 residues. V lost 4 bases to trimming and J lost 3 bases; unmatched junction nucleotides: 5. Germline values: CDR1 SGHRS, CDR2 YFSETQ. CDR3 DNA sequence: TGCGCCAGCAGCCGTTTGACAGGGGACACCGGGGAGCTGTTTTTT. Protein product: CASSRLTGDTGELFF. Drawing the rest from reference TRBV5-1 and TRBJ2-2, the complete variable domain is KAGVTQTPRYLIKTRGQQVTLSCSPISGHRSVSWYQQTPGQGLQFLFEYFSETQRNKGNFPGRFSGRQFSNSRSEMNVSTLELGDSALYLCASSRLTGDTGELFFGEGSRLTVL.

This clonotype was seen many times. The CDR3 bases are TGTGCCAGCAGCGATAGGACAGGGGCAAACACTGAAGCTTTCTTT. This sequence encodes CASSDRTGANTEAFF. This sequence joins TRBV7-8 and TRBJ1-1, with TRBD1 identical over 9 bases. The CDR3 has 15 amino acids. The germline gives CDR1 SGHVS, CDR2 FQNEAQ. V dropped 5 bases and J dropped 2; count of bases not matched to a gene: 6.

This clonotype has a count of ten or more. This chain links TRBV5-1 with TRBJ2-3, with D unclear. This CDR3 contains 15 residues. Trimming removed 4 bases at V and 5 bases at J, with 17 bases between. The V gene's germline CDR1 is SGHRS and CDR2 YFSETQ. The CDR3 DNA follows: TGCGCCAGCAGCATCACCGGGCCCCCGGGAGATACGCAGTATTTT. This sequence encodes CASSITGPPGDTQYF.

The DNA for the CDR3 is TGTGCCAGCAGGGCTAGCAATCAGCCCCAGCATTTT. The encoded protein is CASRASNQPQHF. The chain is built from TRBV2 and TRBJ1-5; D is uncertain. CDR1 and CDR2 (germline): SNHLY, FYNNEI. The CDR3 is 12 residues long. Trimming shortened V by 6 bases and J by 0 bases, and 3 bases separated the two germline ends.

The CDR3 DNA sequence: TGTGCCAGTAGTATAGGGAGGGACTATGGCTACACCTTC. Protein: CASSIGRDYGYTF. The chain carries TRBV19 and TRBJ1-2; no definite D call. Trimming took 1 base from V and 3 from J, leaving 6 bases between them. The CDR3 contains 13 residues. Germline V gene sequence: CDR1 LNHDA, CDR2 SQIVND (reference sequence).

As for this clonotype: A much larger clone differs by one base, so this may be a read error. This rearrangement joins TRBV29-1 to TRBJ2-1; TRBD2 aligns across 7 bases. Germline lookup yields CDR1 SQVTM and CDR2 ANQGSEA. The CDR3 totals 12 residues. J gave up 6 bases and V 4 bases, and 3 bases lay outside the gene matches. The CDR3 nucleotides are TGCAGCGTTGGGGAGGGGAGCAATGAGCAGTTCTTC. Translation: CSVGEGSNEQFF.

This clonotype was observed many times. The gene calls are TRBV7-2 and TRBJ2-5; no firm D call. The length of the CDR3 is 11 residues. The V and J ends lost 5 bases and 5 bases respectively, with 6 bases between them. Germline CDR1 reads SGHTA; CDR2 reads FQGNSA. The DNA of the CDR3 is TGTGCCAGCAGCATAAGGGAGACCCAGTACTTC. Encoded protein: CASSIRETQYF.

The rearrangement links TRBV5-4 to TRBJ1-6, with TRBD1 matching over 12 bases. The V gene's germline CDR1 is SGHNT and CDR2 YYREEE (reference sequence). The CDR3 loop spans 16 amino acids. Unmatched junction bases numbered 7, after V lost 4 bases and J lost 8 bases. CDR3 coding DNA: TGTGCCAGCAGCAGTTCGGGACAGGGGGCTTATTCACCCCTCCACTTT. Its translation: CASSSSGQGAYSPLHF.

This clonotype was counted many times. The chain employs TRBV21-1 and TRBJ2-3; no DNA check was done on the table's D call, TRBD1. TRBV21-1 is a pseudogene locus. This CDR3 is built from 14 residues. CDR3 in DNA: TGTGCCAGGTCCCGGGCCAGCAACGTGTATACGCAGTATTTT. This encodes CARSRASNVYTQYF.

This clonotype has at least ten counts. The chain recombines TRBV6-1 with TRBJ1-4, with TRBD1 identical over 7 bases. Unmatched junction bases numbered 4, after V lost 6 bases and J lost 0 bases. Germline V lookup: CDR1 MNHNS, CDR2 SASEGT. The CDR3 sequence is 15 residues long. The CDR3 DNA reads TGTGCCAGCAGATTCGGGACAGCAACTAATGAAAAACTGTTTTTT. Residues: CASRFGTATNEKLFF.

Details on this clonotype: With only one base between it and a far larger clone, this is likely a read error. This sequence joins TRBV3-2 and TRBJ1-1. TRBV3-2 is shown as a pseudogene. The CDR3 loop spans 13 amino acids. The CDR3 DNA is TGTGCCAGCAGCCCGTCGGGTACGGGTGAAGCTTTCTTT. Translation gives CASSPSGTGEAFF.

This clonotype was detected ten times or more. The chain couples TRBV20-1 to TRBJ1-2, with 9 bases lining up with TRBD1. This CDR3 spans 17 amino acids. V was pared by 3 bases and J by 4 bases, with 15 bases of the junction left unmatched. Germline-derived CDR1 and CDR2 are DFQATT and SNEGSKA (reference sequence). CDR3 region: CSASFWGQGSLFYGYTF. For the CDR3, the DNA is TGCAGTGCTAGTTTTTGGGGACAGGGCTCTCTCTTCTATGGCTACACCTTC.

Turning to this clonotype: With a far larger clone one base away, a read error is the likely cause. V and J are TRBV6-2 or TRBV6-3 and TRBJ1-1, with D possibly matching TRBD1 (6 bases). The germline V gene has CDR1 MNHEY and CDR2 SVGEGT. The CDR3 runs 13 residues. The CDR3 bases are TGTGCCGGCAGGGGAGGGGGAGGTCTTGAAGCTTTCTTT. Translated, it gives CAGRGGGGLEAFF.

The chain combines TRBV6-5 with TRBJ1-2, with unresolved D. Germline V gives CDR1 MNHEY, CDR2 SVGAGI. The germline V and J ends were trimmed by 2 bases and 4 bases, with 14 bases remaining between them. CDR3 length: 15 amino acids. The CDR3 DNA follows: TGTGCCAGCAGTTACAACGGGCAGTCAGGCTATGGCTACACCTTC. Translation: CASSYNGQSGYGYTF.

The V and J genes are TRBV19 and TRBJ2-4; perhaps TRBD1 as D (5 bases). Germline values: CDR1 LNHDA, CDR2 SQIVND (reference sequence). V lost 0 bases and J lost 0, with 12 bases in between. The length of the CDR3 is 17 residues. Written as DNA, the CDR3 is TGTGCCAGTAGTATAGATCATCAGGGTTCAGCCAAAAACATTCAGTACTTC. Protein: CASSIDHQGSAKNIQYF.